The rows below give T cell receptor beta chains drawn from one sample of a study of response to subunit inactivated influenza vaccine. One entry per CDR3 protein results from TCRdb running MiXCR on the RT-PCR reads. The sample has approximately 520,000 distinct CDR3 sequences; about 15% are singletons. This specimen was CD4+ T cells sorted from PBMCs, taken less than 25 months after vaccination. These TCRs come from a man between 50 and 70 years old who received an inactivated influenza vaccine. Both conserved end residues are part of each CDR3. A D gene is named only where the DNA matches it firmly. A row's size may be missing; if present it is once, few, many or a size class.

clone_size j_call d_call v_call cdr3_aa cdr3_nt
few TRBJ1-1 . TRBV7-9 CASSFERENTEAFF TGTGCCAGCAGCTTTGAACGGGAGAACACTGAAGCTTTCTTT
. TRBJ2-2 TRBD2 TRBV6-2/TRBV6-3 CASSKTSGRPSTGELFF TGTGCCAGCAGCAAAACTAGCGGGAGGCCCAGCACCGGGGAGCTGTTTTTT
few TRBJ2-3 . TRBV11-2 CASSLGASRITDTQYF TGTGCCAGCAGCTTAGGAGCTAGCCGGATCACAGATACGCAGTATTTT
few TRBJ2-4 . TRBV4-3 CASSISLAKNIQYF TGCGCCAGCAGCATAAGTCTGGCCAAAAACATTCAGTACTTC
. TRBJ1-5 . TRBV14 CASSQGRRQPQHF TGTGCCAGCAGCCAAGGCCGTAGGCAGCCCCAGCATTTT
few TRBJ2-1 . TRBV20-1 CSARPAGSSYNEQFF TGCAGTGCTAGGCCGGCGGGGAGCTCCTACAATGAGCAGTTCTTC
. TRBJ2-7 TRBD2 TRBV20-1 CSASGTSGGYSYEQYF TGCAGTGCGTCGGGGACTAGCGGGGGATATTCCTACGAGCAGTACTTC
few TRBJ1-1 . TRBV2 CASSDERTEAFF TGTGCCAGCAGTGACGAGCGCACTGAAGCTTTCTTT
few TRBJ1-4 . TRBV28 CASNPWGTTNEKLFF TGTGCCAGCAACCCGTGGGGGACGACTAATGAAAAACTGTTTTTT
. TRBJ2-2 . TRBV5-6 CASSLGWATGELFF TGTGCCAGCAGCTTGGGTTGGGCCACCGGGGAGCTGTTTTTT
. TRBJ1-2 . TRBV12-3/TRBV12-4 CASSFEGVYGYTF TGTGCCAGCAGTTTTGAGGGTGTCTATGGCTACACCTTC
. TRBJ2-7 . TRBV6-4 CASSVEPRGEQYF TGTGCCAGCAGTGTGGAGCCCAGGGGCGAGCAGTACTTC
few TRBJ2-7 TRBD2 TRBV4-2 CASSLRTSGPYEQYF TGTGCCAGCAGCCTTCGGACTAGCGGACCCTACGAGCAGTACTTC
. TRBJ1-6 TRBD1 TRBV10-2 CASSRTGINSPLHF TGCGCCAGCAGCCGGACAGGGATTAATTCACCCCTCCACTTT
few TRBJ2-3 . TRBV4-1 CASVSSYTDTQYF TGCGCCAGCGTCTCCTCTTACACAGATACGCAGTATTTT
. TRBJ1-1 . TRBV4-2 CASSQDDGVNMNTEDFF TGTGCCAGCAGCCAGGATGACGGAGTGAATATGAACACTGAAGATTTCTTT
few TRBJ2-1 . TRBV20-1 CSARDLSGPIFNEQFF TGCAGTGCTAGAGATCTTTCGGGACCTATCTTCAATGAGCAGTTCTTC
few TRBJ2-1 . TRBV6-2/TRBV6-3 CASKSGLPYNEQFF TGTGCCAGCAAAAGCGGGCTACCCTACAATGAGCAGTTCTTC
many TRBJ1-2 . TRBV5-1 CASSLAIGSYGYTF TGCGCCAGCAGCTTGGCGATAGGTTCCTATGGCTACACCTTC
few TRBJ1-1 . TRBV15 CATSKWGTEAFF TGTGCCACCAGCAAATGGGGCACTGAAGCTTTCTTT
. TRBJ2-1 . TRBV29-1 CSVEEGTAGYNEQFF TGCAGCGTTGAAGAGGGGACCGCGGGGTACAATGAGCAGTTCTTC
. TRBJ2-2 . TRBV6-2/TRBV6-3 CASSPIAALNTGELFF TGTGCCAGCAGCCCAATAGCGGCGCTGAACACCGGGGAGCTGTTTTTT
few TRBJ2-7 . TRBV5-6 CASRSGDQDRRYEQYF TGTGCCAGCAGATCTGGGGATCAGGATAGGCGATACGAGCAGTACTTC
. TRBJ2-3 . TRBV5-1 CASSLERAADTQYF TGCGCCAGCAGCTTGGAAAGGGCAGCAGATACGCAGTATTTT
few TRBJ2-2 . TRBV10-3 CAIRAGTLNTGELFF TGTGCCATCCGGGCGGGTACTCTTAACACCGGGGAGCTGTTTTTT
. TRBJ2-5 TRBD2 TRBV4-1 CASSQTSEETQYF TGCGCCAGCAGCCAAACTAGCGAAGAGACCCAGTACTTC
few TRBJ1-5 . TRBV20-1 CSGRSGDQPQHF TGCAGTGGAAGGTCAGGGGATCAGCCCCAGCATTTT
. TRBJ1-1 . TRBV10-3 CAISVGGLGEAFF TGTGCCATCAGTGTTGGGGGGCTAGGTGAAGCTTTCTTT
. TRBJ2-2 TRBD2 TRBV3-1 CASSRYTGTSGNTGELFF TGTGCCAGCAGCCGATACACCGGGACTAGCGGGAACACCGGGGAGCTGTTTTTT
. TRBJ2-1 TRBD2 TRBV24-1 CATSDPTPGLAVNEQFF TGTGCCACCAGTGACCCAACCCCGGGACTAGCAGTAAATGAGCAGTTCTTC
few TRBJ2-5 TRBD2 TRBV28 CASSPGLAGAPYYTQYF TGTGCCAGCAGTCCCGGACTAGCGGGAGCCCCGTATTACACCCAGTACTTC
. TRBJ2-4 TRBD1 TRBV2 CASSEEAGQGNIQYF TGTGCCAGCAGTGAAGAAGCGGGACAGGGAAACATTCAGTACTTC
. TRBJ2-2 . TRBV5-1 CASSLDRATTGELFF TGCGCCAGCAGCTTGGACAGGGCCACCACCGGGGAGCTGTTTTTT
few TRBJ2-7 . TRBV3-1 CASSRRLDASYEQYF TGTGCCAGCAGCCGACGATTGGACGCCTCCTACGAGCAGTACTTC
. TRBJ1-1 TRBD1 TRBV11-2 CASSSRTGQNTEAFF TGTGCCAGCAGCTCCAGGACAGGCCAGAACACTGAAGCTTTCTTT
many TRBJ2-1 . TRBV5-1 CASSLEGPSRPLDNEQFF TGCGCCAGCAGCTTGGAGGGTCCTAGCCGACCTTTGGACAATGAGCAGTTCTTC
. TRBJ2-5 TRBD2 TRBV12-3/TRBV12-4 CASSFSGPSGETQYF TGTGCCAGCAGTTTCAGTGGGCCTAGCGGAGAGACCCAGTACTTC
few TRBJ2-1 . TRBV20-1 CSARGVGYNYNEQFF TGCAGTGCTAGAGGGGTGGGCTATAACTACAATGAGCAGTTCTTC
many TRBJ1-6 TRBD1 TRBV7-8 CASSPGQGDSPLHF TGTGCCAGCAGCCCAGGACAGGGGGATTCACCCCTCCACTTT
. TRBJ2-7 TRBD2 TRBV4-2 CASSQGNTGGLSYEQYF TGTGCCAGCAGCCAAGGAAATACGGGAGGGCTGTCCTACGAGCAGTACTTC
. TRBJ2-1 TRBD2 TRBV11-2 CASSRRVGTSGFSSYNEQFF TGTGCCAGCAGCCGTAGGGTAGGGACTAGCGGGTTTAGCTCCTACAATGAGCAGTTCTTC
. TRBJ1-5 . TRBV7-9 CASSGAGARGNQPQHF TGTGCCAGCAGCGGGGCTGGGGCGCGGGGCAATCAGCCCCAGCATTTT
. TRBJ1-1 . TRBV29-1 CSVVGTNTEAFF TGCAGCGTTGTAGGGACGAACACTGAAGCTTTCTTT
few TRBJ1-1 . TRBV24-1 CATAKGKNAEAFF TGTGCCACCGCTAAGGGGAAGAACGCTGAAGCTTTCTTT
. TRBJ1-5 TRBD1 TRBV20-1 CSARLNRGSNQPQHF TGCAGTGCTAGGTTAAACAGGGGATCGAATCAGCCCCAGCATTTT
few TRBJ2-7 TRBD2 TRBV6-2/TRBV6-3 CASSRLAGVIGEQYF TGTGCCAGCAGCAGACTAGCGGGGGTGATAGGAGAGCAGTACTTC
. TRBJ1-5 TRBD1 TRBV27 CASKKTGTGGGQPQHF TGTGCCAGCAAAAAAACCGGGACAGGGGGTGGACAGCCCCAGCATTTT
. TRBJ2-1 TRBD2 TRBV20-1 CSARATGLAGDEQFF TGCAGTGCTAGAGCCACGGGACTAGCGGGAGATGAGCAGTTCTTC
. TRBJ2-7 . TRBV6-2/TRBV6-3 CASSLRGPGYGEQYF TGTGCCAGCAGTCTCCGGGGGCCGGGATACGGAGAGCAGTACTTC
few TRBJ2-3 TRBD2 TRBV20-1 CSAPNLLAGSTDTQYF TGCAGTGCTCCTAACCTACTAGCGGGTAGCACAGATACGCAGTATTTT
. TRBJ1-1 . TRBV5-1 CASSSGQRAQAFF TGCGCCAGCAGCTCGGGACAAAGAGCCCAAGCTTTCTTT
. TRBJ2-7 TRBD2 TRBV20-1 CSAYSGIGYEQYF TGCAGTGCATATAGCGGGATCGGATACGAGCAGTACTTC
many TRBJ2-1 TRBD1 TRBV24-1 CAGLGDRGFNEQFF TGTGCCGGTCTAGGGGACAGGGGATTTAATGAGCAGTTCTTC
. TRBJ1-4 . TRBV20-1 CSARGRLNEKLFF TGCAGTGCTAGAGGACGGCTTAATGAAAAACTGTTTTTT
few TRBJ2-3 . TRBV7-2 CASSLAWATDTQYF TGTGCCAGCAGCTTAGCTTGGGCCACAGATACGCAGTATTTT